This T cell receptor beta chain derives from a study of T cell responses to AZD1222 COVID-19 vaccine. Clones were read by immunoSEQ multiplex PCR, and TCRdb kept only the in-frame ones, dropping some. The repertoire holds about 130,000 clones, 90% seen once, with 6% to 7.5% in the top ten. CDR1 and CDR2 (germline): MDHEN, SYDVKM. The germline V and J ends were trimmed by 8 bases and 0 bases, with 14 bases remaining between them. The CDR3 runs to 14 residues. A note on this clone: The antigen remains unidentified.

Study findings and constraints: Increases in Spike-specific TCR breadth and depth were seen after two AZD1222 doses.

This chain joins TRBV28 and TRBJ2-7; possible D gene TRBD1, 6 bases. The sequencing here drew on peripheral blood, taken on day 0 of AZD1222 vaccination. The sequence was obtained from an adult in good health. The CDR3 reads CASGRGGSSYEQYF. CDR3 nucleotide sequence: TGTGCCAGCGGCCGAGGGGGTAGCTCCTACGAGCAGTACTTC.